These T cell receptor beta chains were read from a single sample in a study of radiotherapy plus CTLA-4 blockade in lung cancer. Sequenced by immunoSEQ multiplex PCR; TCRdb stores in-frame clones only, minus some. This table holds around 59,000 clones, over 65% found once. Here the sequenced sample was peripheral blood, taken from a patient treated with radiotherapy plus ipilimumab. These receptor sequences come from a human donor with non-small cell lung cancer who had a partial response to radiotherapy plus ipilimumab. Each CDR3 is given with its conserved first and last residue.

j_gene,v_gene,CDR3aa
TRBJ1-4,TRBV10-1,CASSIGGPNEKLFF
TRBJ1-2,TRBV6-5,CASSKGQGNYGYTF
TRBJ2-7,TRBV28,CASSLQTYEQYF
TRBJ1-2,TRBV7-8,CASSLARQGPSGYTF
TRBJ1-2,TRBV4-1,CASSWDSDGYTF
TRBJ1-5,TRBV5-1,CASSLEAGANQPQHF
TRBJ2-1,TRBV9,CASSQGLAGGSYNEQFF
TRBJ1-1,TRBV18,CASSLPGVNTEAFF
TRBJ2-7,TRBV7-6,CASSPRTDRYEQYF
TRBJ2-5,TRBV6-5,CASSSPTSGGRETQYF
TRBJ1-1,TRBV9,CASSVAGLGAEAFF
TRBJ1-1,TRBV6-5,CASSVTGSRAEAFF
TRBJ2-7,TRBV5-1,CASKAGASPGEQYF
TRBJ1-1,TRBV12-5,CASDVQGADTEAFF